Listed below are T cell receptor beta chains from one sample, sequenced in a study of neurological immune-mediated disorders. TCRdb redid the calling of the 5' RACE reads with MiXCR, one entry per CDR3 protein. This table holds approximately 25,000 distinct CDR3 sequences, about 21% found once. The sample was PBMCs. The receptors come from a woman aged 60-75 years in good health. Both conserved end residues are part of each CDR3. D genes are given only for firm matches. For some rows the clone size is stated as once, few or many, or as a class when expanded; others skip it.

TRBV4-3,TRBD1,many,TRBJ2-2,CASSALPGQGPGELFF,TGCGCCAGCAGTGCTCTCCCAGGACAGGGTCCCGGGGAGCTGTTTTTT
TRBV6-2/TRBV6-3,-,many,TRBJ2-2,CASSPEWVGTGELFF,TGTGCCAGCAGTCCCGAGTGGGTAGGGACCGGGGAGCTGTTTTTT
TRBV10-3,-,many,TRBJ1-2,CAITVTSNYGYTF,TGTGCCATCACCGTTACCTCTAACTATGGCTACACCTTC
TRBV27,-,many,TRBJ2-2,CASSLWGVSGWRGDTGELFF,TGTGCCAGCAGTTTATGGGGAGTCTCTGGTTGGAGGGGAGACACCGGGGAGCTGTTTTTT
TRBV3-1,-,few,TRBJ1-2,CASSQASSAGVYGYTF,TGTGCCAGCAGCCAAGCGTCTAGCGCAGGGGTGTATGGCTACACCTTC
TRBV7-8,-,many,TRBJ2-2,CASSGGNLIVNTGELFF,TGTGCCAGCAGCGGCGGAAACCTCATCGTTAACACCGGGGAGCTGTTTTTT
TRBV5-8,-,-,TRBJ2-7,CASRPQVNYEQYF,TGTGCCAGCAGACCGCAGGTGAACTACGAGCAGTACTTC
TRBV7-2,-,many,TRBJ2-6,CASSFTGTGANVLTF,TGTGCCAGCAGCTTTACGGGGACTGGGGCCAACGTCCTGACTTTC
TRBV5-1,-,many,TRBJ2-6,CASSLEQAWGANVLTF,TGCGCCAGCAGCTTGGAACAGGCGTGGGGGGCCAACGTCCTGACTTTC
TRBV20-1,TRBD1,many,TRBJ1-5,CSARDWGQGSSNQPQHF,TGCAGTGCTAGAGATTGGGGACAGGGAAGTTCTAATCAGCCCCAGCATTTT
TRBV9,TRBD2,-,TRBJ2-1,CANSVGGASGATGNEQFF,TGTGCCAACAGCGTAGGTGGGGCTAGCGGGGCCACGGGGAATGAGCAGTTCTTC
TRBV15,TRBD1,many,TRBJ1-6,CATSTGQGYSPLHF,TGTGCCACCAGCACCGGACAGGGGTATTCACCCCTCCACTTT
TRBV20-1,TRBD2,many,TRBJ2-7,CSASWGGTSGSYEQYF,TGCAGTGCTTCCTGGGGAGGGACCTCTGGGTCCTACGAGCAGTACTTC
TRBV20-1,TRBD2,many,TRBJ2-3,CSAWTSGRTDTQYF,TGCAGTGCTTGGACTAGCGGACGCACAGATACGCAGTATTTT
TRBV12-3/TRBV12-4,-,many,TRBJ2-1,CASRDYTYNEQFF,TGTGCCAGCAGAGACTACACCTACAATGAGCAGTTCTTC
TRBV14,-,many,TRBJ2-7,CASSQMVGGVAYEQYF,TGTGCCAGCAGCCAAATGGTCGGGGGAGTGGCCTACGAGCAGTACTTC
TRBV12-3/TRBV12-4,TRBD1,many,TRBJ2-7,CASSLGAGGDEQYF,TGTGCCAGCAGTTTAGGGGCAGGGGGCGACGAGCAGTACTTC
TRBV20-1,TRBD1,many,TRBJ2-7,CSALGPKGTGAYYEQYF,TGCAGTGCCTTAGGCCCCAAGGGGACAGGGGCCTACTACGAGCAGTACTTC
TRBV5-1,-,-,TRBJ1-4,CASSLGGPNEKLFF,TGCGCCAGCAGCTTGGGGGGCCCCAATGAAAAACTGTTTTTT
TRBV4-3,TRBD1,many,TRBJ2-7,CASSQGQGVGYEQYF,TGCGCCAGCAGCCAGGGACAGGGGGTAGGGTACGAGCAGTACTTC
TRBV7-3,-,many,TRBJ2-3,CASSPGDGDADTQYF,TGTGCCAGCAGCCCAGGGGACGGGGACGCAGATACGCAGTATTTT
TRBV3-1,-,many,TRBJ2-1,CASSIGLVNEQFF,TGTGCCAGCAGCATAGGCCTAGTCAATGAGCAGTTCTTC
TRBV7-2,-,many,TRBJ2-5,CASSPAQYF,TGTGCCAGCTCCCCCGCCCAGTACTTC
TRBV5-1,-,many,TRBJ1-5,CASSADGMGNQPQHF,TGCGCCAGCAGCGCGGACGGGATGGGCAATCAGCCCCAGCATTTT
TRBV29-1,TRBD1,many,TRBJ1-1,CSVQPGQGAGYTEAFF,TGCAGCGTCCAACCCGGACAGGGGGCTGGGTACACTGAAGCTTTCTTT
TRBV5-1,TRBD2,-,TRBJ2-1,CASSLGLRPGGNEQFF,TGCGCCAGCAGCTTGGGTCTGAGGCCGGGGGGCAATGAGCAGTTCTTC
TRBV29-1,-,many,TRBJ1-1,CSAGTYTEAFF,TGCAGCGCCGGGACCTACACTGAAGCTTTCTTT
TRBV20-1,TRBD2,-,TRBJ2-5,CSAPDLGGAGGQETQYF,TGCAGTGCTCCCGACCTAGGAGGAGCGGGAGGACAAGAGACCCAGTACTTC
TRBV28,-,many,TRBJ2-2,CASSSTLGSLTGELFF,TGTGCCAGCAGTTCCACCCTGGGTAGCCTCACCGGGGAGCTGTTTTTT